A selection of T cell receptor beta chains follows, all from one sample in a study of graft-versus-host responses after intestinal transplantation. No cognate antigen is known for these TCRs. Sequencing was performed with immunoSEQ multiplex PCR; in TCRdb, only in-frame clones are kept and a portion is missing. The repertoire holds 90,000 to 150,000 clones, with over 85% as singletons. Sequenced material: unstimulated CD4+ T cells sorted from spleen or lymph node cells, taken before intestinal transplant. The receptors were gathered from a human donor who received an intestinal transplant. Each CDR3 is given with its conserved first and last residue. The D gene is left open where the match is weak. The size entry is marked missing in some rows and otherwise reads once, few, many or a size class.

j_call clone_size v_call d_call cdr3_nt cdr3_aa
TRBJ2-7 - TRBV5-4 - TGTGCCAGCAGCTTGGAATCGTCCTACGAGCAGTACTTC CASSLESSYEQYF
TRBJ1-3 - TRBV7-2 - TGTGCCAGCAGCTTAGTTTCCGGAAACACCATATATTTT CASSLVSGNTIYF
TRBJ1-4 - TRBV7-9 TRBD1 TGTGCCAGCAGCTTAGCGTCCGACAGGGAAATCAGAAAACTGTTTTTT CASSLASDREIRKLFF
TRBJ2-7 - TRBV28 - TGTGCCAGCAGTCTCGACCAGGGCCTTTACGAGCAGTACTTC CASSLDQGLYEQYF
TRBJ2-7 - TRBV10-2 TRBD1 TGCGCCAGCGGGGACAGGTCCCCTTCCTACGAGCAGTACTTC CASGDRSPSYEQYF
TRBJ1-2 - TRBV28 TRBD1 TGTGCCAGCACCTTGGGGGACAGCGCTTATGGCTACACCTTC CASTLGDSAYGYTF
TRBJ2-7 - TRBV7-9 - TGTGCCAGCAGCTTAATAGGGACGGTAACCTACGAGCAGTACTTC CASSLIGTVTYEQYF
TRBJ2-1 - TRBV11-2 - TGTGCCAGCAGCCTAGGCGAGAGGGGGGGAAATGAGCAGTTCTTC CASSLGERGGNEQFF
TRBJ2-7 - TRBV11-2 TRBD1 TGTGCCAGCAGCCAATCAGGGGGCCACGAGCAGTACTTC CASSQSGGHEQYF
TRBJ1-5 - TRBV6-5 TRBD1 TGTGCCAGCAGTGGGCAGGGGGGTAGCAATCAGCCCCAGCATTTT CASSGQGGSNQPQHF
TRBJ1-2 - TRBV6-5 - TGTGCCAGCAGTTCGGTTACCTCGAGTCGGGGAGGTGGCTACACCTTC CASSSVTSSRGGGYTF
TRBJ1-5 - TRBV6-1 - TGTGCCAGCAGTGAATCAGATATTGAACAGCCCCAGCATTTT CASSESDIEQPQHF
TRBJ2-7 - TRBV2 - TGTGCCAGCCAATCGGGACGGTCCTCCTACGAGCAGTACTTC CASQSGRSSYEQYF
TRBJ2-3 - TRBV28 TRBD2 TGTGCCAGCAGTGAGCCTAGCGGGAGCACCACAGATACGCAGTATTTT CASSEPSGSTTDTQYF
TRBJ2-7 - TRBV5-6 TRBD2 TGTGCCAGCAGCTCTTCGGGAGGAGCAGGGTACTTC CASSSSGGAGYF
TRBJ1-2 - TRBV21-1 - TGTGCCAGCAGCAAAAGGCCGCTCGGGTCCCTCTATGGCTACACCTTC CASSKRPLGSLYGYTF
TRBJ1-3 once TRBV6-1 TRBD1 TGTGCCAGCAGGGGGACAGGGGGCTCTGGAAACACCATATATTTT CASRGTGGSGNTIYF
TRBJ1-1 - TRBV6-5 - TGTGCCAGCAGTCGGGGGAGGCGGGCCTACACTGAAGCTTTCTTT CASSRGRRAYTEAFF
TRBJ2-1 - TRBV2 TRBD2 TGTGCCAGCAGTGTTGATAGCGGGAGAGGCTACAATGAGCAGTTCTTC CASSVDSGRGYNEQFF
TRBJ1-2 once TRBV7-9 - TGTGCCAGCAGCTTAAAGGGGAACTATGGCTACACCTTC CASSLKGNYGYTF
TRBJ1-1 - TRBV20-1 TRBD1 TGCAGTGCGGGACAGGGCGCTGAAGCTTTCTTT CSAGQGAEAFF
TRBJ2-3 - TRBV23-1 TRBD2 TGCGCCAGCAGTCAAGATGATATCCGACTAGCGGGAGGGTTGGATACGCAGTATTTT CASSQDDIRLAGGLDTQYF
TRBJ2-7 once TRBV20-1 - TGCAGTGCTATCAGCAAATACGAGCAGTACTTC CSAISKYEQYF
TRBJ1-5 - TRBV30 - TGTGCCTGGGACAGGACCAATCAGCCCCAGCATTTT CAWDRTNQPQHF
TRBJ1-5 once TRBV7-8 TRBD1 TGTGCCAGCAGCTTAGGGACAGGGGGCAATCAGCCCCAGCATTTT CASSLGTGGNQPQHF
TRBJ1-3 few TRBV4-1 - TGCGCCAGCAGCCAAGACGGGGGGCCTGGAAACACCATATATTTT CASSQDGGPGNTIYF
TRBJ2-1 - TRBV5-4 - TGTGCCAGCAGCGGACCGGGACGCAGCTCCTACAATGAGCAGTTCTTC CASSGPGRSSYNEQFF
TRBJ2-1 - TRBV9 TRBD2 TGTGCCAGCAGCGGAAGCGGGAGAGGCGCCGGTGAGCAGTTCTTC CASSGSGRGAGEQFF